This T cell receptor beta chain was sequenced during a study of blood T cell repertoires in COVID-19. Profiled with immunoSEQ multiplex PCR; TCRdb holds only in-frame clones, not every one. The sample holds almost 500,000 clones, more than 85% seen once. The specimen sequenced was PBMCs or T cells enriched from blood (not recorded which). The sequence was obtained from an older woman who had recovered from COVID-19.

The CDR3 reads CASSLQGAYEKLFF. The CDR3 DNA reads as TGTGCCAGCAGCTTACAGGGGGCTTATGAAAAACTGTTTTTT. This chain uses TRBV7-6 with TRBJ1-4, with TRBD1 identical over 8 bases. Trimming took 2 bases from V and 6 from J; bases not matched to a gene: 2. Germline V gives CDR1 SGHVS, CDR2 FNYEAQ. The CDR3 extends over 14 amino acids.